This T cell receptor beta chain was sequenced during a study of T cell repertoires in ileal Crohn's disease. Findings of the study overall: Mucosal expansions were suggested to be mainly CD8 T cells. Compared with non-smokers, active smokers at surgery showed more clonal expansions. Endoscopic recurrence occurred in every patient whose clonality exceeded 26.8%.

Clones were sequenced by immunoSEQ multiplex PCR, and TCRdb holds only the in-frame ones, with some missing. Of approximately 27,000 clones in the sample, about 82% were seen once. About this clone itself: The antigen is undetermined.

Looked up from germline, CDR1 is MNHNS and CDR2 is SASEGT. J gave up 4 bases and V 7 bases, and 11 bases lay outside the gene matches. This CDR3 has 15 amino acids. The origin of this receptor is an adult with Crohn's disease. The sequenced material came from ileal tissue. The V and J genes are TRBV6-1 and TRBJ2-5; TRBD2 agrees at 8 bases. This chain's CDR3 is CASTRGGLKGETQYF. CDR3 bases: TGTGCCAGCACTCGCGGGGGGCTAAAGGGAGAGACCCAGTACTTC.